The sequence of this T cell receptor (beta chain) was determined in a study of cytomegalovirus exposure and HLA in healthy donors. Study-level points and caveats: In a later analysis, DRB1 alleles had the most associated TCRs; HLA-C alleles the fewest. Investigators reported approximately 150 TCR beta chains as tied to cytomegalovirus.

V was clipped by 4 bases and J by 1 base; unmatched bases: 8. This CDR3 is built from 16 residues. Per the germline V gene, CDR1 is SGHDT and CDR2 is YYEEEE. In the PCR, 60 Vbeta and 13 Jbeta primers were used. Original data processing: There were about 80 million unique TCR beta chains by a later count, and about 12 million of them were shared. The data were produced by immunoSEQ multiplex PCR, yet TCRdb's version contains in-frame clones alone and is incomplete. The V and J calls and the clone size are those of that table, but D and trimming were determined from the DNA. The repertoire has 100,000 to 150,000 clones, approximately 80% of them found once; the top ten carry 2%. This clone was seen only a few times. Its target is unknown.

The chain recombines TRBV5-6 with TRBJ2-5, with 9 nucleotides matching TRBD2. Sequenced input: PBMCs. This receptor was obtained from a man aged 18 to 29 in good health and CMV-seronegative. The CDR3 DNA reads as TGTGCCAGCAGCCTCACGGCAGCGGGAGGCCAAGAGACCCAGTACTTC. This translates into CASSLTAAGGQETQYF. The complete variable domain, with remaining parts taken from reference TRBV5-6 and TRBJ2-5, reads DAGVTQSPTHLIKTRGQQVTLRCSPKSGHDTVSWYQQALGQGPQFIFQYYEEEERQRGNFPDRFSGHQFPNYSSELNVNALLLGDSALYLCASSLTAAGGQETQYFGPGTRLLVL.